This TCR beta chain was captured in a study of T cell responses to AZD1222 COVID-19 vaccine. V was cut by 4 bases and J by 4 bases, with 13 bases left in between. CDR1 and CDR2 (germline): MDHEN, SYDVKM. The CDR3 is 14 residues long. Produced via immunoSEQ multiplex PCR; TCRdb's table is partial and in-frame only. The data contain fewer than 45,000 clones, approximately 88% of them singletons. Only one count was recorded for this clone. The sample here was peripheral blood, taken on day 0 of AZD1222 vaccination. The clonotype comes from an adult in good health. The rearrangement uses TRBV28 and TRBJ1-2; no definite D call. The CDR3 here is CASSSTTTSYGYTF. In DNA, the CDR3 is TGTGCCAGCAGTTCAACGACAACGTCCTATGGCTACACCTTC.